Below, 14 T cell receptor beta chains from the same sample are listed, as sequenced in a study of graft-versus-host responses after intestinal transplantation. Produced via immunoSEQ multiplex PCR; TCRdb's table is partial and in-frame only. The profile covers about 18,000 clones, with over 35% appearing a single time and around 0.82% taken by the ten largest. The sample consisted of alloreactive CD4+ T cells from a mixed lymphocyte reaction culture, taken before intestinal transplant. Subset denoted: CFSE-low proliferating T cells sorted from roughly six-day pre-transplant mixed lymphocyte reaction (GvH or HvG direction). These receptors were obtained from a human patient who received an intestinal transplant.

A word on this clone: It is unclear where the CDR3 begins or ends on the DNA, so no DNA is shown, and the CDR3 is as TCRdb lists it. V usage is TRBV28 and J usage is TRBJ1-2. Inclusive of both ends, the CDR3 amounts to 14 amino acids. Germline-derived CDR1 and CDR2 are MDHEN and SYDVKM. CDR3 amino acids: CASSTSGRNYGYTF.

CDR3 coding DNA: TGTGCCAGCAGCTTGGGTAGCGGGGGGGCATACGGGGCAGATACGCAGTATTTT. This sequence encodes CASSLGSGGAYGADTQYF. The chain recombines TRBV7-9 with TRBJ2-3; 11 nucleotides line up with TRBD2. The germline gives CDR1 SEHNR, CDR2 FQNEAQ (reference sequence). V lost 3 bases and J lost 4; bases outside the gene matches: 12. There are 18 residues in the CDR3. Variable domain in full (rest from reference TRBV7-9 and TRBJ2-3): DTGVSQNPRHKITKRGQNVTFRCDPISEHNRLYWYRQTLGQGPEFLTYFQNEAQLEKSRLLSDRFSAERPKGSFSTLEIQRTEQGDSAMYLCASSLGSGGAYGADTQYFGPGTRLTVL.

The V call is TRBV15, the J call TRBJ1-6; TRBD1 aligns across 8 bases. Per the germline V gene, CDR1 is LNHNV and CDR2 is YYDKDF (reference sequence). J gave up 10 bases and V 0 bases, and 8 bases lay outside the gene matches. The CDR3 sequence is 16 residues long. The chain's CDR3 is CATSRDRRTGTSPLHF. The CDR3 coding sequence is TGTGCCACCAGCAGAGATAGGAGGACAGGGACATCACCCCTCCACTTT.

The rearrangement uses TRBV5-1 and TRBJ2-3; TRBD2 aligns across 9 bases. Germline trimming cut 5 bases from V and 0 bases from J; bases unmatched to any gene: 4. Germline CDR1 and CDR2: SGHRS and YFSETQ. This CDR3 has 15 residues. This chain's CDR3 is CASRQSGGSTDTQYF. CDR3 coding DNA: TGCGCCAGCAGACAAAGCGGGGGGAGCACAGATACGCAGTATTTT.

The chain combines TRBV14 with TRBJ2-1; 8 bases line up with TRBD1. V was pared by 5 bases and J by 0 bases, with 6 bases of the junction left unmatched. The germline V gene encodes CDR1 SGHDN and CDR2 FVKESK. This CDR3 is 16 amino acids long. This CDR3 is CASSRRTGLSYNEQFF. The CDR3 nucleotides read TGTGCCAGCAGCAGACGGACAGGGCTCTCCTACAATGAGCAGTTCTTC. The entire variable domain, with the rest obtained from reference TRBV14 and TRBJ2-1, is as follows: EAGVTQFPSHSVIEKGQTVTLRCDPISGHDNLYWYRRVMGKEIKFLLHFVKESKQDESGMPNNRFLAERTGGTYSTLKVQPAELEDSGVYFCASSRRTGLSYNEQFFGPGTRLTVL.

This clone was counted a few times. The V call is TRBV7-3, the J call TRBJ2-2, with D hard to call. Germline-derived CDR1 and CDR2 are SGHTA and FQGTGA. V was trimmed by 2 bases and J by 8 bases, leaving 6 bases between them. This CDR3 is 12 amino acids long. CDR3 nucleotide sequence: TGTGCCAGCAGCTTAGGTAGAGGGGAGCTGTTTTTT. Protein: CASSLGRGELFF.

This clone occurred a few times. The chain is built from TRBV19 and TRBJ1-1; D gene ambiguous. The CDR3 runs to 13 residues. CDR1 is LNHDA and CDR2 is SQIVND in the germline V gene (reference sequence). Trimming removed 5 bases from V and 0 bases from J, with 7 bases in between. CDR3 in DNA: TGTGCCAGTAGTCTACTGGTGAACACTGAAGCTTTCTTT. Its protein is CASSLLVNTEAFF.

This clone was counted between two and nine times. CDR3 sequence reads: CASVRDRGSTNEKLFF. In nucleotides, the CDR3 is TGTGCCAGCGTCCGGGACAGGGGTTCAACTAATGAAAAACTGTTTTTT. The chain employs TRBV2 and TRBJ1-4; 10 bases fit TRBD1. The ends lost 8 bases at V and 0 bases at J; junction bases unmatched: 6. The CDR3 runs to 16 residues. Germline CDR1 and CDR2: SNHLY and FYNNEI.

The chain employs TRBV6-5 and TRBJ2-2; D not certain. V lost 2 bases, J lost 3 bases, and 7 bases lay in between. This CDR3 spans 14 amino acids. The germline V gene has CDR1 MNHEY and CDR2 SVGAGI. The CDR3 sequence: CASSYRLYTGELFF. The CDR3 DNA follows: TGTGCCAGCAGTTACAGGCTTTACACCGGGGAGCTGTTTTTT.

V usage is TRBV6-5 and J usage is TRBJ2-7, with a weak D call TRBD2 (7 bases). The CDR3 loop spans 13 amino acids. The V gene lost 6 bases and the J gene lost 5 bases, with 14 bases spanning the gap. The germline gives CDR1 MNHEY, CDR2 SVGAGI. This CDR3 reads CASRGGAVHEQYF. The CDR3 nucleotides read TGTGCCAGCAGAGGGGGGGCGGTCCACGAGCAGTACTTC.

The chain carries TRBV6-1 and TRBJ2-7; a possible D gene is TRBD2 (5 bases). This CDR3 has 14 residues. Germline V gene data show CDR1 as MNHNS and CDR2 as SASEGT. The germline V and J ends were trimmed by 6 bases and 0 bases, with 12 bases remaining between them. The CDR3 sequence is CASREALRSYEQYF. The CDR3 bases are TGTGCCAGCAGGGAGGCATTGCGCTCCTACGAGCAGTACTTC.

V is TRBV19 and J is TRBJ2-6; D is possibly TRBD1 (7 bases). V was trimmed by 5 bases and J by 0 bases, leaving 20 bases between them. Germline V gives CDR1 LNHDA, CDR2 SQIVND (reference sequence). The CDR3 length is 19 residues. CDR3 bases: TGTGCCAGTAGTCCCCGGGCAGGGGGGCCTCCCTCTGGGGCCAACGTCCTGACTTTC. Its protein is CASSPRAGGPPSGANVLTF. Complete variable domain (other parts from reference TRBV19 and TRBJ2-6): DGGITQSPKYLFRKEGQNVTLSCEQNLNHDAMYWYRQDPGQGLRLIYYSQIVNDFQKGDIAEGYSVSREKKESFPLTVTSAQKNPTAFYLCASSPRAGGPPSGANVLTFGAGSRLTVL.

This clone was found a few times. The chain combines TRBV4-1 with TRBJ2-7; D tentatively fits TRBD1 or TRBD2 (5 bases each). This CDR3 has 15 residues. CDR1 is MGHRA and CDR2 is YSYEKL in the germline V gene. Trimming cost V 4 bases and J 2 bases, with 15 bases left between them. The CDR3 bases are TGCGCCAGCAGCCTGGGGACCAGACCCCCCTACGAGCAGTACTTC. Its translation: CASSLGTRPPYEQYF.

The chain carries TRBV7-7 and TRBJ1-1; D is undetermined. Trimming removed 3 bases at V and 1 base at J, with 6 bases between. Germline V gives CDR1 SSHAT, CDR2 FNYEAQ (reference sequence). The CDR3 length is 13 residues. In DNA form, the CDR3 reads TGTGCCAGCAGCTTCAGCCCGAACACTGAAGCTTTCTTT. This sequence encodes CASSFSPNTEAFF.